The next 21 T cell receptor beta chains were all read from a single sample in a study of T cells in Graves' hyperthyroidism and ophthalmopathy. RNA transcripts gave rise to amplified TCR beta CDR3 regions. Researchers ran a first-round RT-PCR on the TCR CDR3 using the HTBI primer set. TCRdb re-derived calls from the multiplex PCR reads in MiXCR, one entry per CDR3 protein. The sample records under 400,000 distinct CDR3 sequences, around a sixth being singletons. Sequenced sample: blood. The receptors come from a man aged 25 to 45 with Graves' hyperthyroidism.

The rearrangement uses TRBV5-1 and TRBJ1-3; D may be TRBD1 (5 bases). V lost 0 bases and J 0 bases, leaving 7 bases between the germline ends. Germline V lookup: CDR1 SGHRS, CDR2 YFSETQ. This CDR3 spans 15 amino acids. The CDR3 loop is CASSLVQGSGNTIYF. As DNA, the CDR3 is TGCGCCAGCAGCTTGGTCCAGGGCTCTGGAAACACCATATATTTT.

This clonotype was counted at least ten times. The chain employs TRBV11-2 and TRBJ2-7; 7 bases map to TRBD1. V lost 4 bases and J lost 5; bases outside the gene matches: 8. Per germline, CDR1 SGHAT and CDR2 FQNNGV. This CDR3 region has 14 residues. The CDR3 loop reads CASSSWDSGHEQYF. The CDR3, as DNA: TGTGCCAGCAGCTCTTGGGACAGCGGACACGAGCAGTACTTC.

The chain carries TRBV20-1 and TRBJ2-3; TRBD2 agrees at 10 bases. Per the germline V gene, CDR1 is DFQATT and CDR2 is SNEGSKA (reference sequence). The CDR3 extends over 17 amino acids. V lost 3 bases and J lost 4; bases outside the gene matches: 13. The CDR3 region is CSARQGASGRVADTQYF. The CDR3 DNA sequence: TGCAGTGCTAGGCAAGGGGCTAGCGGGAGAGTAGCAGATACGCAGTATTTT.

The chain is built from TRBV9 and TRBJ1-6, with D unclear. The CDR3 totals 16 residues. Trimming took 4 bases from V and 4 from J, leaving 15 bases between them. Germline assignment: CDR1 SGDLS and CDR2 YYNGEE. The CDR3 spells CASSPGWRTYNSPLHF. The DNA for the CDR3 is TGTGCCAGCAGCCCTGGGTGGCGGACGTATAATTCACCCCTCCACTTT.

This clonotype was picked up many times. This sequence joins TRBV2 and TRBJ1-5, with 8 bases fitting TRBD1. The CDR3 spans 16 residues. Germline CDR1 reads SNHLY; CDR2 reads FYNNEI. V lost 6 bases, J lost 3 bases, and 10 bases stayed unmatched. CDR3 sequence (DNA): TGTGCCAGCAGCGAGCAGGGACAGGTTCTCAATCAGCCCCAGCATTTT. Translation: CASSEQGQVLNQPQHF.

This clonotype occurred a few times. This rearrangement joins TRBV5-6 to TRBJ2-7; the match to TRBD1 covers 12 bases. Germline CDR1 and CDR2: SGHDT and YYEEEE. The CDR3 is 14 residues long. The V segment lost 4 bases and the J segment 6 bases; nucleotides outside the gene matches: 5. CDR3 bases: TGTGCCAGCAGCGTACCGGGACAGGGGGCCGAGCAGTACTTC. Amino acids: CASSVPGQGAEQYF.

This clonotype was recorded many times. The genes are TRBV2 and TRBJ1-2; TRBD1 might be the D (6 bases). Germline loops: CDR1 SNHLY, CDR2 FYNNEI. This CDR3 has 15 amino acids. Trimming took 3 bases from V and 2 from J, leaving 13 bases between them. The DNA of the CDR3 is TGTGCCAGCAGTGATGGGGGCGGACAGAACTATGGCTACACCTTC. This gives the protein CASSDGGGQNYGYTF.

This clonotype came up a few times. This sequence joins TRBV5-8 and TRBJ1-1; D is perhaps TRBD1 (6 bases). Trimming took 4 bases from V and 4 from J, leaving 17 bases between them. The CDR3 length is 15 residues. CDR1 SGHTS and CDR2 YDEGEE come from the germline V gene. This CDR3 is CASSRYRVFTTEAFF. Written as DNA, the CDR3 is TGTGCCAGCAGCCGCTACAGGGTATTTACCACTGAAGCTTTCTTT.

In this sample, this clonotype turned up a few times. This rearrangement joins TRBV20-1 to TRBJ1-2; 8 bases match TRBD1. Trimming at V came to 7 bases and at J to 13 bases, leaving 8 bases not matched to a gene. Germline CDR1 reads DFQATT; CDR2 reads SNEGSKA (reference sequence). The CDR3 length is 10 residues. In DNA, the CDR3 is TGCAGTGTTACGGACAGGGCCTCCACCTTC. As protein: CSVTDRASTF.

This clonotype has just a few counts. The chain has TRBV7-9 and TRBJ1-6; D is ambiguous. CDR3 size: 14 residues. From germline, CDR1 is SEHNR and CDR2 FQNEAQ (reference sequence). V was clipped by 1 base and J by 3 bases, with 4 bases between them. In DNA form, the CDR3 reads TGTGCCAGCAGCTTAGATATCTATAATTCACCCCTCCACTTT. Translated: CASSLDIYNSPLHF.

This clonotype was observed a handful of times. The V and J genes are TRBV2 and TRBJ2-2; 10 positions agree with TRBD2. V trimming: 8 bases; J trimming: 7 bases; junction bases outside the gene matches: 7. The germline gives CDR1 SNHLY, CDR2 FYNNEI. CDR3 size: 14 residues. CDR3 in DNA: TGTGCCAGCGTGAGCGGGAGGGCCGTCGGGGAGCTGTTTTTT. Protein: CASVSGRAVGELFF. Full variable domain (remainder filled in from reference TRBV2 and TRBJ2-2): EPEVTQTPSHQVTQMGQEVILRCVPISNHLYFYWYRQILGQKVEFLVSFYNNEISEKSEIFDDQFSVERPDGSNFTLKIRSTKLEDSAMYFCASVSGRAVGELFFGEGSRLTVL.

V is TRBV19 and J is TRBJ2-2; TRBD1 matches at 9 bases. Trimming at V came to 8 bases and at J to 5 bases, leaving 6 bases not matched to a gene. This CDR3 spans 14 amino acids. Germline CDR1 reads LNHDA; CDR2 reads SQIVND (reference sequence). CDR3 loop: CASAGTGRTGELFF. The CDR3 DNA reads as TGTGCCAGTGCCGGGACAGGGAGGACCGGGGAGCTGTTTTTT.

V and J are TRBV10-3 and TRBJ2-3, with 9 bases that match TRBD2. Germline-derived CDR1 and CDR2 are ENHRY and SYGVKD. J lost 4 bases, V lost 6 bases, and 5 bases had no gene match. The CDR3 loop spans 14 amino acids. CDR3 coding DNA: TGTGCCATCAGGGCTAGCGGGATGGCAGATACGCAGTATTTT. It specifies CAIRASGMADTQYF.

This clonotype was picked up many times. CDR3 amino acids: CASSLVLMNTGELFF. CDR3 bases: TGTGCCAGCAGCTTAGTCCTCATGAACACCGGGGAGCTGTTTTTT. V gene TRBV11-2 combines with J gene TRBJ2-2; no clear D gene. V gave up 1 base and J gave up 1 base, with 7 bases separating them. Looked up from germline, CDR1 is SGHAT and CDR2 is FQNNGV. The CDR3 is 15 residues long.

This clonotype occurred many times. The chain is built from TRBV12-3 or TRBV12-4 and TRBJ2-2, with TRBD2 matching over 8 bases. The CDR3 is 16 amino acids. The ends lost 3 bases at V and 2 bases at J; junction bases unmatched: 5. The DNA for the CDR3 is TGTGCCAGCAGTTTCTTGGCGGGAGGAAACACCGGGGAGCTGTTTTTT. Protein product: CASSFLAGGNTGELFF.

This clonotype has a count of ten or more. CDR3 DNA: TGCAGTGCCGACGCCCTAGATACGCAGTATTTT. Its protein product is CSADALDTQYF. The genes are TRBV20-1 and TRBJ2-3, with D uncertain. Germline assignment: CDR1 DFQATT and CDR2 SNEGSKA (reference sequence). Trimming removed 6 bases from V and 5 bases from J, with 9 bases in between. This CDR3 contains 11 residues.

This clonotype has ten or more counts. A single base separates this from a much larger clone, so it may be a read error. The V call is TRBV10-3, the J call TRBJ2-7; 10 bases are shared with TRBD1. V was pared by 2 bases and J by 4 bases, with 5 bases of the junction left unmatched. The CDR3 is 15 residues long. The germline gives CDR1 ENHRY, CDR2 SYGVKD. CDR3 nucleotides: TGTGCCATCAGTGAGGGGACAGGGGACATTTACGAGCAGTACTTC. It specifies CAISEGTGDIYEQYF.

Only one count was recorded for this clonotype. The chain links TRBV6-5 to TRBJ2-6; no reliable D call. This CDR3 contains 15 residues. Germline V gene lookup returns CDR1 MNHEY and CDR2 SVGAGI. Trimming removed 3 bases at V and 4 bases at J, with 10 bases between. The DNA for the CDR3 is TGTGCCAGCAGTTATGTTGGGCCGGGGGCCAACGTCCTGACTTTC. Translating gives CASSYVGPGANVLTF.

This clonotype was seen many times. V is TRBV20-1 and J is TRBJ2-1, with TRBD2 matching 13 bases. The CDR3 totals 16 residues. Germline CDR1 and CDR2: DFQATT and SNEGSKA (reference sequence). V lost 6 bases and J lost 5; bases outside the gene matches: 10. CDR3 in DNA: TGCAGTGCGGTCGGGACTAGCGGGAACCTCCACAATGAGCAGTTCTTC. Encoded protein: CSAVGTSGNLHNEQFF.

There are a few counts of this clonotype. This rearrangement joins TRBV6-2 or TRBV6-3 to TRBJ1-5; D gene ambiguous. The V and J ends lost 6 bases and 7 bases respectively, with 7 bases between them. The CDR3 is made up of 11 amino acids. CDR1 and CDR2 (germline): MNHEY, SVGEGT. CDR3 loop: CASSFPQPQHF. The CDR3 DNA follows: TGTGCCAGCAGCTTTCCCCAGCCCCAGCATTTT.

The chain carries TRBV20-1 and TRBJ1-4, with D maybe TRBD1 (6 bases). Trimming pared 3 bases from V and 8 bases from J, leaving 19 bases between. From germline, CDR1 is DFQATT and CDR2 SNEGSKA (reference sequence). The length of the CDR3 is 15 residues. The CDR3 here is CSARGGGLTREKLFF. The DNA for the CDR3 is TGCAGTGCTAGGGGGGGGGGGCTGACTCGGGAAAAACTGTTTTTT.